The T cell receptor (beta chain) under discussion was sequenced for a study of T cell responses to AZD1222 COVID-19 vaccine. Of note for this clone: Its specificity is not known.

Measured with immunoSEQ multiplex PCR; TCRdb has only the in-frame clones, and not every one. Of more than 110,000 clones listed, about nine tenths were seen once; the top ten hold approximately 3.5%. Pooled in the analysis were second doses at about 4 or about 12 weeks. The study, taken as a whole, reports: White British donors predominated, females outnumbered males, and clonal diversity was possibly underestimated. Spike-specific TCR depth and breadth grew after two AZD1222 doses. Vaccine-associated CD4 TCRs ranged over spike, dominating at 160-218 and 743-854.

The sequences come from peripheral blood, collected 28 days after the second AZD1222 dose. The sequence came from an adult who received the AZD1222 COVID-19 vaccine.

DNA for the CDR3: TGTGCCAGCAGTCACCCCTCGGGGCAGGGGTCGCCAAGTACCATATATTTT. Translation gives CASSHPSGQGSPSTIYF. V usage is TRBV27 and J usage is TRBJ1-3, with a possible D match to TRBD1 (6 bases). This CDR3 contains 17 residues. Per the germline V gene, CDR1 is MNHEY and CDR2 is SMNVEV (reference sequence). The germline V and J ends were trimmed by 5 bases and 10 bases, with 27 bases remaining between them.